This TCR beta chain was identified during a study of blood T cell repertoires in COVID-19. About the study: Both acute and convalescent COVID-19 samples were obtained from the United States, Italy and Spain.

The repertoire was sequenced with immunoSEQ multiplex PCR; TCRdb's copy has only in-frame clones and lacks some. Of roughly 40,000 clones listed, around 90% are singletons. The V end was cut by 1 base, the J end by 3 bases, with 3 bases between. Germline V lookup: CDR1 SNHLY, CDR2 FYNNEI. This CDR3 has 13 amino acids. The receptor comes from a woman in her 70s with acute or convalescent COVID-19. The sequenced material came from peripheral blood. The chain employs TRBV2 and TRBJ2-2, with D unclear. The CDR3 sequence: CASSEEHTGELFF. Here the CDR3 DNA reads TGTGCCAGCAGTGAAGAGCACACCGGGGAGCTGTTTTTT. The full variable domain, with the rest looked up from reference TRBV2 and TRBJ2-2, is EPEVTQTPSHQVTQMGQEVILRCVPISNHLYFYWYRQILGQKVEFLVSFYNNEISEKSEIFDDQFSVERPDGSNFTLKIRSTKLEDSAMYFCASSEEHTGELFFGEGSRLTVL.